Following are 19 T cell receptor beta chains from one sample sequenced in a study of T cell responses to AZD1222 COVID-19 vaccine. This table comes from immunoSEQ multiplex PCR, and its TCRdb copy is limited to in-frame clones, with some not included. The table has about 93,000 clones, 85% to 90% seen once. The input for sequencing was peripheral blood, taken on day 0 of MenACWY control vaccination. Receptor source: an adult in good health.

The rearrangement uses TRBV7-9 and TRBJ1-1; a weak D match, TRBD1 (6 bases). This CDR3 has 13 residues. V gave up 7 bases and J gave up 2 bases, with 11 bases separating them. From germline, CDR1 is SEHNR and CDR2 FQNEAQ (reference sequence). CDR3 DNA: TGTGCCAGCAAGGAAGGGGGTAACACTGAAGCTTTCTTT. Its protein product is CASKEGGNTEAFF.

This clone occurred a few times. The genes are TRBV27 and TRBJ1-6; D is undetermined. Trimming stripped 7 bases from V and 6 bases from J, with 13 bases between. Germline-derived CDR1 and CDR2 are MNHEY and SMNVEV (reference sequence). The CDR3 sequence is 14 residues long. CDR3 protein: CASKKSGGNSPLHF. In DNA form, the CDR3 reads TGTGCCAGCAAAAAAAGCGGAGGTAATTCACCCCTCCACTTT.

The CDR3 sequence is CSVGSYRAHGYTF. CDR3 nucleotides: TGCAGCGTCGGATCCTACAGGGCCCATGGCTACACCTTC. The chain links TRBV29-1 to TRBJ1-2; maybe TRBD1 (6 bases). V was pared by 6 bases and J by 6 bases, with 17 bases between. Per the germline V gene, CDR1 is SQVTM and CDR2 is ANQGSEA. This CDR3 is built from 13 residues.

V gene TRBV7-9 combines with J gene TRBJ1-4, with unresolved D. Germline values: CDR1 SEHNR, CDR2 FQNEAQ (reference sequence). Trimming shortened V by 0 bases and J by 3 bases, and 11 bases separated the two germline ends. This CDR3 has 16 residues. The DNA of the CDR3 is TGTGCCAGCAGCTTAGCGTTTCGACAAGCTAATGAAAAACTGTTTTTT. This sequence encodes CASSLAFRQANEKLFF.

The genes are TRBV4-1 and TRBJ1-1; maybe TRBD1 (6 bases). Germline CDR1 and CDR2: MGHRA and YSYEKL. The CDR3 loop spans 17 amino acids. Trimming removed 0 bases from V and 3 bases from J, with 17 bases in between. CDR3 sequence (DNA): TGCGCCAGCAGCCAAGAAGGGGACACGGGGGAGGACACTGAAGCTTTCTTT. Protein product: CASSQEGDTGEDTEAFF.

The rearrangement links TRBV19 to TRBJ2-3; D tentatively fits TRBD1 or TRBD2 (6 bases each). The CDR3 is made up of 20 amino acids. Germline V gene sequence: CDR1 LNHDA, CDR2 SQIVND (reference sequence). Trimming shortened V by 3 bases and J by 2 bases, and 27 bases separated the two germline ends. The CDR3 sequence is CASSMIYAGPRGPATDTQYF. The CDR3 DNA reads TGTGCCAGTAGTATGATTTACGCGGGGCCCAGGGGCCCGGCCACAGATACGCAGTATTTT.

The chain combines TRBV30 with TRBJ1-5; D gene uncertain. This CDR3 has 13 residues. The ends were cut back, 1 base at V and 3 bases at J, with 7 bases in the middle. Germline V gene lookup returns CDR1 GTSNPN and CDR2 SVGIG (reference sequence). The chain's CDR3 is CAWSGQNNQPQHF. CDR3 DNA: TGTGCCTGGAGTGGCCAGAACAATCAGCCCCAGCATTTT.

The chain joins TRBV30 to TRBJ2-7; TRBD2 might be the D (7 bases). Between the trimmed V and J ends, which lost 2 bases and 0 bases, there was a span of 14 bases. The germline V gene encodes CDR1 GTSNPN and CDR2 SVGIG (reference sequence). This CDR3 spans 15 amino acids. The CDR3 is CAWSLRGLSSYEQYF. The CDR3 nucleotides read TGTGCCTGGAGTCTCAGGGGACTAAGCTCCTACGAGCAGTACTTC.

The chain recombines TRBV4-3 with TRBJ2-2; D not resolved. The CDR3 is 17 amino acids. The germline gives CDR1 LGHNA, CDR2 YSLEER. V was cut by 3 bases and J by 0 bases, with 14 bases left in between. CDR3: CASSHELSWANTGELFF. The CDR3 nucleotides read TGCGCCAGCAGCCACGAACTGTCCTGGGCGAACACCGGGGAGCTGTTTTTT.

The CDR3 DNA reads as TGTGCCAGCAGCGAGGTCTCGTCCGGCATCCTCGCAGATACGCAGTATTTT. It yields the protein CASSEVSSGILADTQYF. The chain joins TRBV3-1 (or the pseudogene TRBV3-2) to TRBJ2-3, with D unresolved. Germline V lookup: CDR1 LGHDT, CDR2 YNNKEL (reference sequence). V lost 5 bases and J lost 4, with 22 bases in between. The CDR3 consists of 17 residues.

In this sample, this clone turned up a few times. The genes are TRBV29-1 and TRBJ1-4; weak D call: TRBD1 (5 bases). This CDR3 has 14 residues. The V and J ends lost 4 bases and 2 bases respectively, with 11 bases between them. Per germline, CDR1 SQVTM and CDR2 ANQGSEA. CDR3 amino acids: CSVGTSGTNEKLFF. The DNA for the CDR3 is TGCAGCGTTGGGACATCCGGGACTAATGAAAAACTGTTTTTT.

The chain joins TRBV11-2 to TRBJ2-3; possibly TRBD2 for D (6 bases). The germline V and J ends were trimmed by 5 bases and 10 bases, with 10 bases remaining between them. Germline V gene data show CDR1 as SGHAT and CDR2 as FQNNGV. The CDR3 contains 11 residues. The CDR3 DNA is TGTGCCAGCAGCCAGACTAGGGCGCAGTATTTT. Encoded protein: CASSQTRAQYF.

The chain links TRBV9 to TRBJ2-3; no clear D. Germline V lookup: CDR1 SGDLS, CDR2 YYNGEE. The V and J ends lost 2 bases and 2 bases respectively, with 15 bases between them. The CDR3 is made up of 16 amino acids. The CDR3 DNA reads TGTGCCAGCAGCGTCGGCGGCCTTTCCGCCACAGATACGCAGTATTTT. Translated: CASSVGGLSATDTQYF.

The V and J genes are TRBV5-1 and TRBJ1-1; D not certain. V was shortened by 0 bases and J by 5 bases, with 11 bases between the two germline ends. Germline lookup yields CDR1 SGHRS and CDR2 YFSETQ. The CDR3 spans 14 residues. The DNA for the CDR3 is TGCGCCAGCAGCTTGGGGGAGGGCGGGACTGAAGCTTTCTTT. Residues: CASSLGEGGTEAFF.

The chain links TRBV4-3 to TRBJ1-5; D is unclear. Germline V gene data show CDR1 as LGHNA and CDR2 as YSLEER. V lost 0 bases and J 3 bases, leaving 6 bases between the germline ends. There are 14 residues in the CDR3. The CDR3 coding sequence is TGCGCCAGCAGCCAAGACAGATTCAATCAGCCCCAGCATTTT. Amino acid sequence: CASSQDRFNQPQHF.

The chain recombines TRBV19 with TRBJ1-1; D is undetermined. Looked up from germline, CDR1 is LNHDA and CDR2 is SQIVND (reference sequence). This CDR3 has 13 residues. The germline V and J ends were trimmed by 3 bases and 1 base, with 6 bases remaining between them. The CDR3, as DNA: TGTGCCAGTAGTATGGTTTCGAACACTGAAGCTTTCTTT. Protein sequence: CASSMVSNTEAFF. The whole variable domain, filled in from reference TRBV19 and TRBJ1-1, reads DGGITQSPKYLFRKEGQNVTLSCEQNLNHDAMYWYRQDPGQGLRLIYYSQIVNDFQKGDIAEGYSVSREKKESFPLTVTSAQKNPTAFYLCASSMVSNTEAFFGQGTRLTVV.

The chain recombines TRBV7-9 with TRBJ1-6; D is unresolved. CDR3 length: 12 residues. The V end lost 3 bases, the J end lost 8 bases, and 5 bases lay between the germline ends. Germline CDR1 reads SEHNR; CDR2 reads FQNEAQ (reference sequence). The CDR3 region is CASSFSDSPLHF. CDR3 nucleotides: TGTGCCAGCAGCTTCTCGGATTCACCCCTCCACTTT.

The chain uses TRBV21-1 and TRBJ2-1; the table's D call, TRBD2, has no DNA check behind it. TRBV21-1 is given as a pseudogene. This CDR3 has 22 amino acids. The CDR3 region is CASSKLSPVPGLAGGPPDEQFF. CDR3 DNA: TGTGCCAGCAGCAAACTGTCCCCCGTCCCGGGACTAGCGGGGGGGCCTCCCGATGAGCAGTTCTTC.

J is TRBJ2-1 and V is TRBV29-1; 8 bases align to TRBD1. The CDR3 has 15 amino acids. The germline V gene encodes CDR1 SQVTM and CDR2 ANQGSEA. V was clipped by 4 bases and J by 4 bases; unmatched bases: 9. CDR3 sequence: CSVGLGQGPYNEQFF. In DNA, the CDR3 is TGCAGCGTTGGCCTCGGACAGGGACCTTACAATGAGCAGTTCTTC.